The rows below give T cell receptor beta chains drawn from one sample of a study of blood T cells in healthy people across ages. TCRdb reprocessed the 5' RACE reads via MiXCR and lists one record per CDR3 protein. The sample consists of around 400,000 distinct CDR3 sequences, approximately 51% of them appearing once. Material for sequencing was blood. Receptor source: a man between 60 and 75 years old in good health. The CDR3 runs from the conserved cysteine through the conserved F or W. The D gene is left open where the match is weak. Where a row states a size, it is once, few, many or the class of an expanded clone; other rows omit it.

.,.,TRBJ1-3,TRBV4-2,CAGTGGSGNTIYF,TGTGCCGGCACCGGGGGCTCTGGAAACACCATATATTTT
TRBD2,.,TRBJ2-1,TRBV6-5,CASSLSVGSGGNEQFF,TGTGCCAGCAGTTTGTCGGTTGGGTCGGGGGGAAATGAGCAGTTCTTC
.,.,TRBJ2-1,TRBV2,CASSEGGLRRGEQFF,TGTGCCAGCAGTGAGGGCGGGCTCAGGAGAGGTGAGCAGTTCTTC
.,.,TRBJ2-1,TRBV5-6,CASSGPTGLSAYNEQFF,TGTGCCAGCAGCGGGCCAACAGGGCTCTCCGCATACAATGAGCAGTTCTTC
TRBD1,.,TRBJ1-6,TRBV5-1,CASSPTGTDNSPLHF,TGCGCCAGCAGCCCTACGGGGACAGATAATTCACCCCTCCACTTT
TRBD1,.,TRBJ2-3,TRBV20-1,CSAGNPGQGADTQYF,TGCAGTGCTGGCAATCCGGGACAGGGCGCAGATACGCAGTATTTT
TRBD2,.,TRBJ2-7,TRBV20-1,CSARPTSGWYEQYF,TGCAGTGCTAGGCCGACTAGCGGGTGGTACGAGCAGTACTTC
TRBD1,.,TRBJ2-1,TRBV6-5,CASSITGGPRNEQFF,TGTGCCAGCAGTATCACAGGGGGCCCTCGCAATGAGCAGTTCTTC
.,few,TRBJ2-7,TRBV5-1,CASSQGRPYEQYF,TGCGCCAGCAGTCAGGGGAGACCCTACGAGCAGTACTTC
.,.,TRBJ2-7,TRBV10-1,CASSDGPGPAYEQYF,TGCGCCAGCAGTGATGGTCCGGGGCCCGCCTACGAGCAGTACTTC
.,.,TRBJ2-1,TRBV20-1,CSARDFGGASYNEQFF,TGCAGTGCTAGAGATTTCGGCGGAGCCTCCTACAATGAGCAGTTCTTC
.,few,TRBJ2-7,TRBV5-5,CASSFLLGPSYEQYF,TGTGCCAGCAGCTTCCTACTAGGACCCTCCTACGAGCAGTACTTC
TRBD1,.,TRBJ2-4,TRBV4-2,CASCQGQGPVGEQYF,TGTGCCAGCTGCCAAGGACAGGGGCCAGTGGGGGAGCAGTACTTC
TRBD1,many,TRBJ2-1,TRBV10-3,CAIRENRGQSTYNEQFF,TGTGCCATCAGGGAAAACAGGGGACAATCCACCTACAATGAGCAGTTCTTC
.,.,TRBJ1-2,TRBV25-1,CASTAARDYGYTF,TGTGCCAGCACCGCAGCGAGGGACTATGGCTACACCTTC
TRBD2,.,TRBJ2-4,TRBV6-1,CASTPGTSGPRGPKNILYF,TGTGCCAGCACACCCGGGACTAGCGGCCCCAGGGGCCCAAAAAACATTCTGTACTTC
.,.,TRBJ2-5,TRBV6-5,CASSYSSSPGETQYF,TGTGCCAGCAGTTACAGTTCCTCCCCAGGGGAGACCCAGTACTTC
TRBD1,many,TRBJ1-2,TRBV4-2,CASSQDRRAGGIDGYTF,TGTGCCAGCAGCCAAGATCGGCGGGCAGGGGGCATTGATGGCTACACCTTC
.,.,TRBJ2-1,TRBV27,CASSKDRSSYNEQFF,TGTGCCAGCAGTAAGGACAGAAGTTCCTACAATGAGCAGTTCTTC
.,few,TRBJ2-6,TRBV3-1,CASSRRHTGANVLTF,TGTGCCAGCAGCCGTCGACATACTGGGGCCAACGTCCTGACTTTC
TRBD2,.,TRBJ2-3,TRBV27,CASSLILAGGQSTDTQYF,TGTGCCAGCAGTTTAATTTTAGCGGGAGGACAAAGCACGGATACGCAGTATTTT
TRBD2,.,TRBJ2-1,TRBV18,CASSPPKLAGVRYNEQFF,TGTGCCAGCTCACCACCGAAATTAGCGGGAGTTCGGTACAATGAGCAGTTCTTC
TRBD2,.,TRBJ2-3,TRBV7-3,CASSPSTSGRTDTQYF,TGTGCCAGCAGCCCTTCGACTAGCGGGAGAACAGATACGCAGTATTTT
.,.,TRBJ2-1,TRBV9,CASSVGPTPSDEQFF,TGTGCCAGCAGCGTAGGACCGACGCCTAGTGATGAGCAGTTCTTC
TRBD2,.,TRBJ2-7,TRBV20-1,CSATSGGRLEQYF,TGCAGTGCCACTTCGGGGGGGCGGCTCGAGCAGTACTTC
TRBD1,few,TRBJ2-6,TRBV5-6,CASSLGQGLLSGANVLTF,TGTGCCAGCAGCCTAGGACAGGGCCTCCTCTCTGGGGCCAACGTCCTGACTTTC
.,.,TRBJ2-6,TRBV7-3,CASSLKVGTSNVLTF,TGTGCCAGCAGCTTAAAAGTTGGCACTTCCAACGTCCTGACTTTC
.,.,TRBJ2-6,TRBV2,CASSENRAYSGANVLTF,TGTGCCAGCAGTGAGAACAGGGCTTACTCTGGGGCCAACGTCCTGACTTTC
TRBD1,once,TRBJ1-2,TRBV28,CAIKDRVNYGYTF,TGTGCCATTAAGGACAGGGTAAACTATGGCTACACCTTC
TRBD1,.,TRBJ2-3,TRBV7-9,CASSLEGALSTDTQYF,TGTGCCAGCAGCTTAGAGGGGGCGCTGAGCACAGATACGCAGTATTTT
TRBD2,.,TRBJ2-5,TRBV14,CASSPLGPLAGGVSQETQYF,TGTGCCAGCAGCCCTTTAGGCCCGCTAGCGGGAGGTGTCAGCCAAGAGACCCAGTACTTC
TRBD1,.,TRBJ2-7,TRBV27,CASRRQGARGEQYF,TGTGCCAGCAGGCGTCAGGGGGCGCGGGGCGAGCAGTACTTC
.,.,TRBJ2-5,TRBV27,CASSPWGRQETQYF,TGTGCCAGCAGCCCCTGGGGACGTCAAGAGACCCAGTACTTC
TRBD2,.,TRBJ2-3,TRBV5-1,CASSLGPGTSGGMDTQYF,TGCGCCAGCAGCTTGGGGCCCGGGACTAGCGGGGGGATGGATACGCAGTATTTT
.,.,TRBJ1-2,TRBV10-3,CAISDLQGYTF,TGTGCCATCAGTGACCTCCAGGGCTACACCTTC
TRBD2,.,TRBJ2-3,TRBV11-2,CASSSLGTSGTRGTQYF,TGTGCCAGCAGCTCTTTGGGGACTAGCGGGACAAGAGGTACGCAGTATTTT
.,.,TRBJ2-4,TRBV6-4,CASSDSPRNIQYF,TGTGCCAGCAGTGACAGCCCCAGAAACATTCAGTACTTC
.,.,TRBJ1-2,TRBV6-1,CASNHRGLPYGYTF,TGTGCCAGCAACCACCGGGGACTCCCCTATGGCTACACCTTC
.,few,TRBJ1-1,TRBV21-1,CASSPREGSTTTEAFF,TGTGCCAGCAGCCCCCGGGAGGGCAGCACGACCACTGAAGCTTTCTTT
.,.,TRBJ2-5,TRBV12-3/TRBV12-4,CASSSAGTRETQYF,TGTGCCAGCAGTTCTGCCGGGACTCGGGAGACCCAGTACTTC
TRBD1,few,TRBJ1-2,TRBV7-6,CASSPRQGGGYTF,TGTGCCAGCAGCCCGCGACAGGGGGGTGGCTACACCTTC
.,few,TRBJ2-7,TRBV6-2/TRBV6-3,CASSRDGSGNYEQYF,TGTGCCAGCAGCAGAGATGGTTCGGGCAACTACGAGCAGTACTTC
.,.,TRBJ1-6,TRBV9,CASSVGGRRNSPLHF,TGTGCCAGCAGCGTTGGAGGCAGGAGAAATTCACCCCTCCACTTT
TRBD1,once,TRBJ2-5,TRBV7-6,CASSSSTGKAETQYF,TGTGCCAGCAGCTCGTCGACAGGGAAGGCAGAGACCCAGTACTTC
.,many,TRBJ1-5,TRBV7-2,CASSPDVYNQPQHF,TGTGCCAGCAGTCCGGACGTTTACAATCAGCCCCAGCATTTT
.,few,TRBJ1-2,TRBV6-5,CASKAGANYGYTF,TGTGCCAGCAAGGCCGGGGCTAACTATGGCTACACCTTC
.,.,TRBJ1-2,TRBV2,CASSRTVEFGRYGYTF,TGTGCCAGCAGTCGGACAGTTGAGTTTGGGAGGTATGGCTACACCTTC
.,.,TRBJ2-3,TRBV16,CASSQWVGSTDTQYF,TGTGCCAGCAGCCAATGGGTAGGGAGCACAGATACGCAGTATTTT
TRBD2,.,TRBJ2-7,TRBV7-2,CASSYRLASYEQYF,TGTGCCAGCAGCTACCGACTAGCGTCCTACGAGCAGTACTTC
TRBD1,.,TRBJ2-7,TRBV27,CASSLTWTGVAYEQYF,TGTGCCAGCAGTTTAACTTGGACAGGGGTTGCCTACGAGCAGTACTTC
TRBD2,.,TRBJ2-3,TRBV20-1,CSARDLYQRGNTDTQYF,TGCAGTGCTAGAGATCTCTACCAGCGGGGGAACACAGATACGCAGTATTTT